This T cell receptor (beta chain) derives from a study of T-cell reconstitution after alpha-beta-depleted transplantation in children. The length of the CDR3 is 12 residues. V gave up 3 bases and J gave up 2 bases, with 7 bases separating them. From germline, CDR1 is DFQATT and CDR2 SNEGSKA (reference sequence). As it was prepared, the TCRbeta library received unique molecular identifiers. One entry per CDR3 protein, called by TCRdb with MiXCR from the PCR reads. The data hold 240,000 or so distinct CDR3 sequences, with approximately 12% observed a single time. The starting material was PBMCs from the stem cell graft donor, obtained from the stem cell graft. V gene TRBV20-1 combines with J gene TRBJ1-2, with D uncertain. The clonotype originates from a human donor who donated a stem cell graft to a child with acute lymphoblastic leukemia. The CDR3 loop is CSASQNNYGYTF. CDR3 nucleotide sequence: TGCAGTGCTAGCCAAAACAACTATGGCTACACCTTC.